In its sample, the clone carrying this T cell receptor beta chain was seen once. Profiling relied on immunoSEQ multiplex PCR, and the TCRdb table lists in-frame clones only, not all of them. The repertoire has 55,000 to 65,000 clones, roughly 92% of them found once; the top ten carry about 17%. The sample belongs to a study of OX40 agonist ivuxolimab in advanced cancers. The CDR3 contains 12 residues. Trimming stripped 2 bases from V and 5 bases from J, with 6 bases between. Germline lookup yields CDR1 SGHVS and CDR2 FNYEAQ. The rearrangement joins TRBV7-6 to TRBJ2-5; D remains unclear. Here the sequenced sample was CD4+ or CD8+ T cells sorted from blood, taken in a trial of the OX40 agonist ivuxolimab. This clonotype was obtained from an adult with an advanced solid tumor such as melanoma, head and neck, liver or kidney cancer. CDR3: CASSLNGETQYF. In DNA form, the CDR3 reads TGTGCCAGCAGCTTAAACGGGGAGACCCAGTACTTC.